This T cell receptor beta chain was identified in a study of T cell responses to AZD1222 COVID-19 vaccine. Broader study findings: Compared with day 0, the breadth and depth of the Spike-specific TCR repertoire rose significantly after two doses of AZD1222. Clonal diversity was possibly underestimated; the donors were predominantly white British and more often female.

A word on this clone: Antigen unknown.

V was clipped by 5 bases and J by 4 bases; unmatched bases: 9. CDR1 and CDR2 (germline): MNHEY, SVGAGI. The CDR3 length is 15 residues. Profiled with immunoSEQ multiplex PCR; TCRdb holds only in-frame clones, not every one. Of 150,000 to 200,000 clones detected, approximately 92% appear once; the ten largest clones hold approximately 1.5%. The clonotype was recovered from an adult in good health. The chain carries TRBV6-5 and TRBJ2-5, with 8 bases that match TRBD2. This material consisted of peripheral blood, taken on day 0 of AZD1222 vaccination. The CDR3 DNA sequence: TGTGCCAGCAGTAGGACGGGGGGGCGGGGAGAGACCCAGTACTTC. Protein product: CASSRTGGRGETQYF.